Detailed here is one TCR beta chain. The CDR3 has 15 amino acids. Germline trimming cut 6 bases from V and 0 bases from J; bases unmatched to any gene: 5. Germline V lookup: CDR1 MNHEY, CDR2 SMNVEV (reference sequence). TCRdb's table, derived via immunoSEQ multiplex PCR, lists solely in-frame clones and lacks some. The data contain fewer than 35,000 clones, 90% to 95% of them singletons. The sample belongs to a study of T cell changes during pregnancy in multiple sclerosis. This chain joins TRBV27 and TRBJ2-1, with 7 bases fitting TRBD2. The source is a female donor with multiple sclerosis, enrolled in a pregnancy study. The specimen comprised CD4+ T cells from peripheral blood mononuclear cells, sampled in the second trimester of pregnancy. The CDR3 spells CASSSSGTSYNEQFF. The CDR3 bases are TGTGCCAGCAGCTCTAGCGGAACCTCCTACAATGAGCAGTTCTTC.